One T cell receptor (beta chain) is described in this entry. Here immunoSEQ multiplex PCR was the method, and the copy in TCRdb shows in-frame clones only, minus some. The sample records hundreds of thousands of clones, roughly 90% being singletons. V was clipped by 2 bases and J by 2 bases; unmatched bases: 11. This CDR3 region has 20 residues. Germline CDR1 reads LGHNA; CDR2 reads YSLEER. The data originate from a study of shared T cell receptors in the human thymus. This sample also belongs to another study, concerning human thymus T cells. That work contributes: It looked as if thymic and blood repertoires used V and J genes in a biased way.

The sequenced sample was thymocytes. The chain uses TRBV4-3 and TRBJ2-3, with 15 positions matching TRBD2. The clonotype comes from a boy under three years old with a congenital heart defect. The CDR3 reads CASSQTPGLAGGYYTDTQYF. The DNA of the CDR3 is TGCGCCAGCAGCCAAACGCCGGGACTAGCGGGAGGTTATTACACAGATACGCAGTATTTT.